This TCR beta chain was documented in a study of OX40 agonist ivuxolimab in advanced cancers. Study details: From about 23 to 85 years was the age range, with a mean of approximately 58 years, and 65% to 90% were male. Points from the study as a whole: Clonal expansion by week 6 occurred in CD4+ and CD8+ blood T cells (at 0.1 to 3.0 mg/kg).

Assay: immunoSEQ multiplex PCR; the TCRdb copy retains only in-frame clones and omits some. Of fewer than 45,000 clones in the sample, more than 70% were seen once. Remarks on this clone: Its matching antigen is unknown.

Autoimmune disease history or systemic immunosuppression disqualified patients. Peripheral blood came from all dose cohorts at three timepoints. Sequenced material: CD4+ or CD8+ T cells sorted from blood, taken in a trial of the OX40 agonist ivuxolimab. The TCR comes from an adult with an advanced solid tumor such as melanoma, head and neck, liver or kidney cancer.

The CDR3 reads CASMRVDTQYF. CDR3 DNA sequence: TGTGCCAGCATGCGAGTAGATACGCAGTATTTT. The chain recombines TRBV2 with TRBJ2-3; D not certain. CDR3 length equals 11 residues. The V end lost 7 bases, the J end lost 5 bases, and 7 bases lay between the germline ends. Germline CDR1 reads SNHLY; CDR2 reads FYNNEI.